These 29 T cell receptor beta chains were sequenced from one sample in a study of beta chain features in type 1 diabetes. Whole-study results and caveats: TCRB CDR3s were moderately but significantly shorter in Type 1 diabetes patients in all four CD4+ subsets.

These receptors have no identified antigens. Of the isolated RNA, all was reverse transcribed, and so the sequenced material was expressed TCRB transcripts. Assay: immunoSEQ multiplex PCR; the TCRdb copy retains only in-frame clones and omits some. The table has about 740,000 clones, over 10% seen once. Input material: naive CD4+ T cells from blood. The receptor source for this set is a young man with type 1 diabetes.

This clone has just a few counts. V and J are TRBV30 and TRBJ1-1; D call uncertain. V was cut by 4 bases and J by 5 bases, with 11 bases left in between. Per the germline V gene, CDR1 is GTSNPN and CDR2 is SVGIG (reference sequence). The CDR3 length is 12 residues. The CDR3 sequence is CAWKGYGTEAFF. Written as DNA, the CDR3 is TGTGCCTGGAAGGGATATGGAACTGAAGCTTTCTTT.

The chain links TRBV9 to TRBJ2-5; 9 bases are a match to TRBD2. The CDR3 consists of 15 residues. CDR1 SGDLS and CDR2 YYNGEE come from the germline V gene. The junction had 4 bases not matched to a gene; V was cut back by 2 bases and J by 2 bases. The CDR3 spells CASSVGLADQETQYF. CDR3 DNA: TGTGCCAGCAGCGTGGGACTAGCTGATCAAGAGACCCAGTACTTC.

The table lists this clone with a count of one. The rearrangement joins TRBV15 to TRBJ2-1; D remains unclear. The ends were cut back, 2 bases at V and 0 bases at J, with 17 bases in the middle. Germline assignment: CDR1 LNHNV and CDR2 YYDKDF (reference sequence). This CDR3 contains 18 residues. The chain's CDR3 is CATSRTKPTSSSYNEQFF. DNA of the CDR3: TGTGCCACCAGCAGAACTAAACCAACGTCGAGCTCCTACAATGAGCAGTTCTTC.

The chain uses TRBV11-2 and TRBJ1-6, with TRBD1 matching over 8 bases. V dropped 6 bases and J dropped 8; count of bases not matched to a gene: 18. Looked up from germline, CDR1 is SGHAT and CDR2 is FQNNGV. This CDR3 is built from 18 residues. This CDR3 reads CASSLAVNQGALDSPLHF. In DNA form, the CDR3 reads TGTGCCAGCAGTCTAGCGGTTAACCAGGGGGCTTTGGATTCACCCCTCCACTTT.

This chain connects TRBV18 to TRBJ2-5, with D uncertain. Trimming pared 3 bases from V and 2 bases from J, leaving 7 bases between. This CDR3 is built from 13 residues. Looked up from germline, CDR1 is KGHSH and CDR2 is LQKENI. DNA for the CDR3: TGTGCCAGCTCACCGATCCAACAAGAGACCCAGTACTTC. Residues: CASSPIQQETQYF.

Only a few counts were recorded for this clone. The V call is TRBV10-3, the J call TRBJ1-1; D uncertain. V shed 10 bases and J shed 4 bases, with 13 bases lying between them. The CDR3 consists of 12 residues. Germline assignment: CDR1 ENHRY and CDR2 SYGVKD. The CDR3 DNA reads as TGTGCCACGAGGGTCGAAGCCACTGAAGCTTTCTTT. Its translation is CATRVEATEAFF.

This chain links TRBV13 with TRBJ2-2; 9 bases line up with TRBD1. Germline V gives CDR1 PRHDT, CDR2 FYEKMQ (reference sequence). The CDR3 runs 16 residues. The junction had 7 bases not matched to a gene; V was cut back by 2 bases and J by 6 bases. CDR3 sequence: CASSLPGTGSAGELFF. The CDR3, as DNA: TGTGCCAGCAGCTTACCCGGGACAGGGAGTGCCGGGGAGCTGTTTTTT.

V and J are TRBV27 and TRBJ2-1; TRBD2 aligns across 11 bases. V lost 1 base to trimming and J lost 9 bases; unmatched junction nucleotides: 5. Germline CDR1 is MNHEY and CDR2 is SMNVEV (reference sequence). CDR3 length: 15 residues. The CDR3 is CASSLLGTSGIEQFF. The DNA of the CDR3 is TGTGCCAGCAGTTTATTGGGGACTAGCGGTATTGAGCAGTTCTTC.

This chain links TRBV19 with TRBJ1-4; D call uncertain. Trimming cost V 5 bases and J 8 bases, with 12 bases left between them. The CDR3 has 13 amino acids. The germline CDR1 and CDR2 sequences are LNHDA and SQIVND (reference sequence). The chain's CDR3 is CASSRGVREKLFF. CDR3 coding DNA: TGTGCCAGTAGTCGTGGGGTACGGGAAAAACTGTTTTTT.

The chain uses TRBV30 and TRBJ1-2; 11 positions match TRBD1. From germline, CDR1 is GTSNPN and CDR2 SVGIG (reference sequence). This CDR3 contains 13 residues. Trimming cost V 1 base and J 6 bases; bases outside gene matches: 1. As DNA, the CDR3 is TGTGCCTGGAGTGCGGGACAGGGGGATGGCTACACCTTC. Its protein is CAWSAGQGDGYTF.

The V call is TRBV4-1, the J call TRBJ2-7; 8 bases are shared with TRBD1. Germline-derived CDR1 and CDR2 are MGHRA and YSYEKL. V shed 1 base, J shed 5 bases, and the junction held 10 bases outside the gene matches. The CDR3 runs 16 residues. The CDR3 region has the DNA TGCGCCAGCAGCCAAGCAGTTTCGAGACAGGGGCACGAGCAGTACTTC. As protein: CASSQAVSRQGHEQYF.

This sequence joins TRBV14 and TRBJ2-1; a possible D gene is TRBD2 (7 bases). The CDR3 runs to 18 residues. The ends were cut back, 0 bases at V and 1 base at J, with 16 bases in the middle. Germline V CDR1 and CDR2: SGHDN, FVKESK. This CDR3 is CASSQDRGLPPSYNEQFF. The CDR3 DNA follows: TGTGCCAGCAGCCAAGACAGGGGACTACCCCCGTCCTACAATGAGCAGTTCTTC. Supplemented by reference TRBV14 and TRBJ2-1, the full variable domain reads EAGVTQFPSHSVIEKGQTVTLRCDPISGHDNLYWYRRVMGKEIKFLLHFVKESKQDESGMPNNRFLAERTGGTYSTLKVQPAELEDSGVYFCASSQDRGLPPSYNEQFFGPGTRLTVL.

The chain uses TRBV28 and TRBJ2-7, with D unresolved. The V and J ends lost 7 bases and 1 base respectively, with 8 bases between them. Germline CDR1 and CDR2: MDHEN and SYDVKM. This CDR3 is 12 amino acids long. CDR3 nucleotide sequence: TGTGCCAGCACCTCCTTATCCTACGAGCAGTACTTC. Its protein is CASTSLSYEQYF.

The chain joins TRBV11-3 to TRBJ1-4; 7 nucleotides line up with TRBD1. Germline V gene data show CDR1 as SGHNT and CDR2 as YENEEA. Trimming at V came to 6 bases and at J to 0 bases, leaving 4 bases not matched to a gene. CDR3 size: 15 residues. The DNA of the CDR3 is TGTGCCAGCAGGAGCACAGGGGCAACTAATGAAAAACTGTTTTTT. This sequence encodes CASRSTGATNEKLFF.

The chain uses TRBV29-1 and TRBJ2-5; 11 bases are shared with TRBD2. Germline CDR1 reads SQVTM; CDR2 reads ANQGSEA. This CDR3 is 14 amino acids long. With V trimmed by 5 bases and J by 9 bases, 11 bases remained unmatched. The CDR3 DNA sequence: TGCAGCGTTCACAGAGGGACTAGCGGTGGGTCCCAGTACTTC. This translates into CSVHRGTSGGSQYF.

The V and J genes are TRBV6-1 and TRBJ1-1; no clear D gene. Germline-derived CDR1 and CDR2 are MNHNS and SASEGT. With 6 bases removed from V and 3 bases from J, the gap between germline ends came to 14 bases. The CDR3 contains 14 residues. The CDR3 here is CASSPLGGDTEAFF. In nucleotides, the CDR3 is TGTGCCAGCAGCCCGCTGGGCGGGGACACTGAAGCTTTCTTT.

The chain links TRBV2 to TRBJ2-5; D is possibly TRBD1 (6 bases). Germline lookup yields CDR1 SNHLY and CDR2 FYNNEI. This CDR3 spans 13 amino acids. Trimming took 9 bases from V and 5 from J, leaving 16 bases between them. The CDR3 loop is CASSEGVLETQYF. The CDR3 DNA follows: TGTGCCAGTTCTGAGGGGGTGTTGGAGACCCAGTACTTC.

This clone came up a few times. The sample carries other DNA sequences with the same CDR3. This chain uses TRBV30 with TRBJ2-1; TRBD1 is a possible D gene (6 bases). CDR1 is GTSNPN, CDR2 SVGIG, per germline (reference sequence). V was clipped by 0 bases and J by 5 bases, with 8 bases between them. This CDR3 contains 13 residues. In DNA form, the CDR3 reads TGTGCCTGGAGTGTACAGGGAAACAATGAGCAGTTCTTC. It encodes CAWSVQGNNEQFF.

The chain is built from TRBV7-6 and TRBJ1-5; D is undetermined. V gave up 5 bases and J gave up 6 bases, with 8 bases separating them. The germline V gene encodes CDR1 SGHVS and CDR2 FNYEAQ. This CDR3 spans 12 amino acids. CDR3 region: CASSPLAQPQHF. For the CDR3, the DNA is TGTGCCAGCAGCCCTCTCGCTCAGCCCCAGCATTTT. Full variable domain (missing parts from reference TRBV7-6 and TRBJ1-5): GAGVSQSPRYKVTKRGQDVALRCDPISGHVSLYWYRQALGQGPEFLTYFNYEAQQDKSGLPNDRFSAERPEGSISTLTIQRTEQRDSAMYRCASSPLAQPQHFGDGTRLSIL.

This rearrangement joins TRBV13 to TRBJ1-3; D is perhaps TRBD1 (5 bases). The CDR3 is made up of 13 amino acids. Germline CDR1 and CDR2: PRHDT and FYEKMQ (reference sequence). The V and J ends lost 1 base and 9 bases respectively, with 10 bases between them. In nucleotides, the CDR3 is TGTGCCAGCAGCTTAGACAGGCTTACCACCATATATTTT. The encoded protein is CASSLDRLTTIYF.

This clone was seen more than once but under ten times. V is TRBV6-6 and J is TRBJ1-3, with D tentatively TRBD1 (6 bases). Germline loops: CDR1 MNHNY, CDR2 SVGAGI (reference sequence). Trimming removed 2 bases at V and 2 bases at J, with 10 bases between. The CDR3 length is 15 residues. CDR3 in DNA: TGTGCCAGCAGTTACGCGGGGGCGACTGGAAACACCATATATTTT. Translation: CASSYAGATGNTIYF.

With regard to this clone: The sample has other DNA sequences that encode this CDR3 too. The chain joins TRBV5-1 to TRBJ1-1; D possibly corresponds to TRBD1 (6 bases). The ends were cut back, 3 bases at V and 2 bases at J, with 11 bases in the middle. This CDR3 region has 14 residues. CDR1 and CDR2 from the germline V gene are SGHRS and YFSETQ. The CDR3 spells CASSSGQLNTEAFF. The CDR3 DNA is TGCGCCAGCAGCTCCGGACAGCTAAACACTGAAGCTTTCTTT.

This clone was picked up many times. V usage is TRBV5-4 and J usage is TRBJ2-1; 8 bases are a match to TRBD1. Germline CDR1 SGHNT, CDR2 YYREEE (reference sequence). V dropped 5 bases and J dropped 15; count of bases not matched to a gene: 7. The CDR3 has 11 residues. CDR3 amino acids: CASSSGQGPFF. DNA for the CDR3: TGTGCCAGCAGTAGCGGACAGGGTCCGTTCTTC.

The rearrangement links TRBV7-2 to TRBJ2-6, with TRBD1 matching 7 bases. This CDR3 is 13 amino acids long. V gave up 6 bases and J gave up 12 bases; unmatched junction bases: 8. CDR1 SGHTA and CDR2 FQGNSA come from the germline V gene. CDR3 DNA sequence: TGTGCCAGCAGTACCGGGACAGTGGGCGTCCTGACTTTC. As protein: CASSTGTVGVLTF.

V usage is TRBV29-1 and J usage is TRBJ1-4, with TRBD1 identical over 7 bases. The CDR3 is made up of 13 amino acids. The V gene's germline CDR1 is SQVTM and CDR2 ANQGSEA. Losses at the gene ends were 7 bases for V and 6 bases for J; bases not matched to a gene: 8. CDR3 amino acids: CSGWDSLYEKLFF. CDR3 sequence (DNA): TGCAGCGGATGGGACAGCCTCTATGAAAAACTGTTTTTT.

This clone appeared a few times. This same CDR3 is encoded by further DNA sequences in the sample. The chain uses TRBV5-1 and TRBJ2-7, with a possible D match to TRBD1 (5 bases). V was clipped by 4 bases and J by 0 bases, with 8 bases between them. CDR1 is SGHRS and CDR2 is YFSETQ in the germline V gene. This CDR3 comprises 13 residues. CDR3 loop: CASSLDNSYEQYF. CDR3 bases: TGCGCCAGCAGCCTGGACAACTCCTACGAGCAGTACTTC.

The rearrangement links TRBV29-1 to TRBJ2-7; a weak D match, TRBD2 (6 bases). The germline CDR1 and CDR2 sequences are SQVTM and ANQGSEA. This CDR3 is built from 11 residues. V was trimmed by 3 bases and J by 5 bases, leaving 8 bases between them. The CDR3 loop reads CSVDGGNEQYF. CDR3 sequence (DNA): TGCAGCGTTGACGGGGGAAACGAGCAGTACTTC.

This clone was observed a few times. The CDR3 bases are TGTGCCAGCATAGGAGGGAGGACCCAGTACTTC. This gives the protein CASIGGRTQYF. The rearrangement uses TRBV6-5 and TRBJ2-5, with TRBD2 as a possible D gene (6 bases). The CDR3 is 11 amino acids. Germline V gene sequence: CDR1 MNHEY, CDR2 SVGAGI. V lost 7 bases to trimming and J lost 7 bases, with 10 bases between them.

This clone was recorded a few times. The CDR3 region has the DNA TGCGCCAGCAGCCAAGAGGGAAGGGGCGGTCTCTATGGCTACACCTTC. It specifies CASSQEGRGGLYGYTF. The rearrangement joins TRBV4-1 to TRBJ1-2; perhaps TRBD1 as D (5 bases). Per the germline V gene, CDR1 is MGHRA and CDR2 is YSYEKL. V lost 0 bases and J lost 4, with 15 bases in between. The CDR3 totals 16 residues.